The subject of this entry is one TCR beta chain. The specificity of this receptor is unknown. There are no base qualities to consult, and no much larger clone falls within one base. Including cysteine and phenylalanine, the CDR3 has 12 amino acids. Left in the record is the CDR3 DNA by itself, 36 bases read in frame from the first base. CDR1 and CDR2 are drawn from the germline V gene (reference sequence): DFQATT, SNEGSKA. The data derive from a study of identical twins (dated by TCRdb to about 2016). Looking at the study overall: To test whether fetal clonotypes persist, the study used deep sequencing on TCR alpha and beta repertoires from monozygotic twins, unrelated adults of various ages, and cord blood. Replicate twin experiments were performed at different times using different library preparation protocols to rule out contamination. Results and caveats for the whole study, not just this receptor: Because the same donors could not be followed over many years, the conclusions relied on cross-sectional statistical analysis. Invariant T cells such as MAIT and iNKT could partly confound zero-insertion analyses, though diverse VJ usage argued against this for most clonotypes. Out-of-frame TCR alpha sequences shared between twins showed an excess of low generation-probability sequences compared with coincidental sharing between unrelated individuals. Recombination models systematically underestimated out-of-frame TCR alpha sharing in monozygotic twins but agreed with sharing between unrelated individuals. Fewer insertions were carried by abundant cord blood beta clonotypes; a weaker similar trend was observed in young adult naive repertoires, while no such trend was observed in memory repertoires. Excess twin sharing in beta out-of-frame sequences was weaker because fewer shared sequences lowered the signal-to-noise ratio.

Every donor was a healthy Caucasian. The twin cohort comprised three pairs of female monozygotic twins, all aged roughly 18 to 30 years. Peripheral blood mononuclear cells were used as the source from which RNA for TCR libraries was isolated. Receptor amplification or capture employed 5' RACE. This sample was sequenced with an Illumina HiSeq 2000. A universal primer binding site was introduced by template switching, and a unique molecular identifier was present in the final cDNA, enabling accurate counting of TCR cDNA molecules. Specific primers in the conserved constant-segment region were used to synthesize first-strand cDNA for TCR alpha and beta chains. Each cDNA library was double barcoded, with a SMART-Mk sample barcode plus Illumina barcodes, to control for contamination. TruSeq adapter sequences, together with Illumina sample barcodes, were added in two successive PCR steps. The Illumina HiSeq platform was used with custom primers to sequence TCR alpha and beta cDNA libraries. For the original study's pipeline: Raw reads were processed with MiGEC to extract unique molecular identifiers, and MiXCR was used to determine CDR3 positions. Recombination models were inferred per individual with the repgenHMM and IGoR tools using an EM algorithm. Shared clonotype analysis was performed with the tcR package in R, normalizing sharing by the product of cloneset sizes. To study raw recombination free of thymic and clonal selection effects, out-of-frame nonproductive sequences were analyzed. TCRdb reran the public reads through fastp at Q25 and MiXCR, keeping productive beta chains. Each CDR3 protein gets just one entry, which takes the most common genes and DNA from the rows behind it. TCRdb, rather than the study authors, made the V and J calls. Counted in this sample were around 570,000 distinct CDR3 sequences; around a tenth of them appeared once. Roughly 3.2% of the sample is held by the ten biggest clonotypes.

The sample also formed part of further work on yellow fever vaccine responses in identical twins. The second study also describes: The authors reported that the T cell response to vaccination in identical twins appeared partly convergent and partly personalized. Focusing on identical twins, the study followed the T cell clones that responded to the vaccine, and did so with precision.

The sequenced sample consisted of PBMCs. In this chain, TRBV20-1 is recombined with TRBJ2-5, with a tentative D gene TRBD1 over 5 matching bases. This sequence originates from a woman between 18 and 29 years old in good health. The sequenced DNA: TGCAGCACCGACAGCCGGCAAGAGACCCAGTACTTC. Its amino acids are CSTDSRQETQYF.